The TCR beta chain under discussion was sequenced for a study of Tregs in tolerant kidney transplant recipients. Unstimulated Tregs (CD4+CD25+CD127-) and CD4+CD25- non-Tregs were sorted from PBMCs. Germline V gives CDR1 WSHSY, CDR2 SAAADI. The CDR3 totals 16 residues. Trimming took 9 bases from V and 12 from J, leaving 30 bases between them. Sequencing used immunoSEQ multiplex PCR; TCRdb keeps in-frame clones, though not all of them. The data show 240,000 or so clones, roughly 80% seen once. This chain connects TRBV10-2 to TRBJ2-1; D possibly corresponds to TRBD2 (6 bases). The receptor was derived from a human donor in good health. The sample was CD4+ T cells from blood. The CDR3 reads CASLPTPLASVLGQFF. The CDR3 DNA sequence: TGCGCCAGTCTCCCAACCCCCCTAGCTAGCGTCCTAGGGCAGTTCTTC.